This T cell receptor beta chain is from a study of a mutant IDH1 vaccine in newly diagnosed glioma. Overall study context: Vaccine dosing followed radiotherapy by 4-6 weeks, or accompanied temozolomide cycles. Earlier treatment was radiotherapy, temozolomide, or both, with most getting both.

This CDR3 region has 14 residues. Per the germline V gene, CDR1 is KGHSH and CDR2 is LQKENI. The V end was cut by 5 bases, the J end by 5 bases, with 15 bases between. TCRdb's table, derived via immunoSEQ multiplex PCR, lists solely in-frame clones and lacks some. This sample has 45,000 to 65,000 clones, with almost 65% found just once. The time point: week 47, end of study. The investigators gave 300 ug of mutant IDH1 20-mer peptide in each vaccine dose, together with topical imiquimod. Comment on this clone: As yet, its antigen is unknown.

The sequence derives from a man aged 35-49 years with glioma. Some clones in this sample may be carry-over from other donors' samples. The sample was peripheral blood mononuclear cells (PBMCs), taken from a glioma patient whose treatment included an IDH1 peptide vaccine. This chain links TRBV18 with TRBJ1-2; TRBD1 might be the D (6 bases). CDR3 DNA: TGTGCCAGCTCAGAAGTCAGGGGACGATATGGCTACACCTTC. Translated: CASSEVRGRYGYTF.